This is a list of T cell receptor beta chains from one sample in a study of CD8 T cells in Susac syndrome. TCRdb passed the immunoSEQ multiplex PCR reads through MiXCR, listing each CDR3 protein once. Of 400,000 or so distinct CDR3 sequences detected, more than 80% appear once; the ten largest clones hold more than 0.09%. The specimen was CD8+ T cells from PBMCs. The receptors were sampled from a human donor with multiple sclerosis. CDR3s include the opening cysteine and the closing phenylalanine or tryptophan. The D gene is left open where the match is weak. Rows may omit the clone size; those that give it use once, few, many or a size class.

D gene: TRBD1
J gene: TRBJ2-3
V gene: TRBV29-1
clone size: once
CDR3 protein: CSVYPGTGEETDTQYF
CDR3 DNA: TGCAGCGTTTATCCCGGGACAGGGGAGGAGACAGATACGCAGTATTTT

D gene: TRBD2
J gene: TRBJ2-3
V gene: TRBV11-3
clone size: .
CDR3 protein: CASSSRTSLAGDTQYF
CDR3 DNA: TGTGCCAGCAGCTCACGGACTAGTCTGGCCGGGGATACGCAGTATTTT

D gene: TRBD1
J gene: TRBJ1-1
V gene: TRBV7-9
clone size: .
CDR3 protein: CASRGGVGQGFANTEAFF
CDR3 DNA: TGTGCCAGCAGGGGAGGGGTGGGACAGGGGTTCGCGAACACTGAAGCTTTCTTT

D gene: .
J gene: TRBJ2-3
V gene: TRBV19
clone size: once
CDR3 protein: CASSSGPLTDTQYF
CDR3 DNA: TGTGCCAGTAGTTCGGGACCCCTCACAGATACGCAGTATTTT

D gene: TRBD2
J gene: TRBJ2-1
V gene: TRBV5-1
clone size: once
CDR3 protein: CASSVGTSGSHEQFF
CDR3 DNA: TGCGCCAGCAGCGTCGGTACTAGCGGGAGCCATGAGCAGTTCTTC

D gene: TRBD2
J gene: TRBJ2-3
V gene: TRBV5-1
clone size: .
CDR3 protein: CACQRGGRTDTQYF
CDR3 DNA: TGCGCCTGCCAGCGGGGGGGCCGGACAGATACGCAGTATTTT

D gene: TRBD2
J gene: TRBJ2-5
V gene: TRBV12-3/TRBV12-4
clone size: .
CDR3 protein: CASSLALAGGRETQYF
CDR3 DNA: TGTGCCAGCAGTTTAGCGCTAGCGGGGGGGCGAGAGACCCAGTACTTC

D gene: .
J gene: TRBJ1-1
V gene: TRBV12-3/TRBV12-4
clone size: .
CDR3 protein: CASSLNGNTEAFF
CDR3 DNA: TGTGCCAGCAGTTTGAACGGCAACACTGAAGCTTTCTTT

D gene: .
J gene: TRBJ2-2
V gene: TRBV19
clone size: .
CDR3 protein: CASDYRAGELFF
CDR3 DNA: TGTGCCAGTGACTACAGGGCTGGGGAGCTGTTTTTT

D gene: .
J gene: TRBJ2-2
V gene: TRBV4-2
clone size: few
CDR3 protein: CASSQVHRENTGELFF
CDR3 DNA: TGTGCCAGCAGCCAAGTGCACAGGGAGAACACCGGGGAGCTGTTTTTT

D gene: .
J gene: TRBJ2-3
V gene: TRBV11-2
clone size: few
CDR3 protein: CASSLDGDTQYF
CDR3 DNA: TGTGCCAGCAGCTTAGATGGGGATACGCAGTATTTT

D gene: TRBD1
J gene: TRBJ1-5
V gene: TRBV4-1
clone size: .
CDR3 protein: CASSHGTGGFQPQHF
CDR3 DNA: TGCGCCAGCAGCCATGGGACAGGGGGCTTTCAGCCCCAGCATTTT

D gene: .
J gene: TRBJ1-1
V gene: TRBV6-5
clone size: .
CDR3 protein: CASSYLGVTEAFF
CDR3 DNA: TGTGCCAGCAGTTACTTGGGGGTCACTGAAGCTTTCTTT

D gene: .
J gene: TRBJ2-2
V gene: TRBV12-5
clone size: .
CDR3 protein: CASGLWAGELFF
CDR3 DNA: TGTGCTAGTGGTTTATGGGCTGGGGAGCTGTTTTTT

D gene: .
J gene: TRBJ2-7
V gene: TRBV27
clone size: once
CDR3 protein: CASSLVPLASRGSYEQYF
CDR3 DNA: TGTGCCAGCAGTTTGGTTCCCTTGGCCTCGAGGGGCTCCTACGAGCAGTACTTC

D gene: TRBD1
J gene: TRBJ2-7
V gene: TRBV29-1
clone size: .
CDR3 protein: CSVEGDRIPYEQYF
CDR3 DNA: TGCAGCGTTGAGGGGGACAGGATTCCCTACGAGCAGTACTTC

D gene: .
J gene: TRBJ2-1
V gene: TRBV30
clone size: .
CDR3 protein: CAWSVPHKGNNEQFF
CDR3 DNA: TGTGCCTGGAGTGTACCGCATAAAGGCAACAATGAGCAGTTCTTC

D gene: .
J gene: TRBJ1-1
V gene: TRBV29-1
clone size: .
CDR3 protein: CSAGGSTEAFF
CDR3 DNA: TGCAGCGCCGGGGGAAGCACTGAAGCTTTCTTT

D gene: TRBD2
J gene: TRBJ2-5
V gene: TRBV30
clone size: .
CDR3 protein: CAWSLGLGRETQYF
CDR3 DNA: TGTGCCTGGAGCCTCGGACTAGGGCGAGAGACCCAGTACTTC

D gene: .
J gene: TRBJ2-7
V gene: TRBV12-3/TRBV12-4
clone size: .
CDR3 protein: CASSLSVGYYEQYF
CDR3 DNA: TGTGCCAGCAGTTTATCGGTCGGGTACTACGAGCAGTACTTC

D gene: .
J gene: TRBJ1-5
V gene: TRBV4-1
clone size: .
CDR3 protein: CASSQEGSGNSNQPQHF
CDR3 DNA: TGCGCCAGCAGCCAAGAGGGTTCAGGGAATAGCAATCAGCCCCAGCATTTT

D gene: .
J gene: TRBJ2-3
V gene: TRBV5-1
clone size: .
CDR3 protein: CASSAYRETSDTQYF
CDR3 DNA: TGCGCCAGCAGCGCGTACAGGGAAACCTCAGATACGCAGTATTTT

D gene: .
J gene: TRBJ2-1
V gene: TRBV7-6
clone size: .
CDR3 protein: CASSLVLAIHPSYNEQFF
CDR3 DNA: TGTGCCAGCAGCTTAGTTCTAGCCATCCACCCCTCCTACAATGAGCAGTTCTTC

D gene: .
J gene: TRBJ2-5
V gene: TRBV5-4
clone size: .
CDR3 protein: CASSPLVNPETQYF
CDR3 DNA: TGTGCCAGCAGCCCCCTAGTTAACCCAGAGACCCAGTACTTC

D gene: .
J gene: TRBJ2-7
V gene: TRBV7-6
clone size: .
CDR3 protein: CASSIFTGQSNEQYF
CDR3 DNA: TGTGCCAGCAGCATATTTACTGGGCAGTCGAACGAGCAGTACTTC

D gene: .
J gene: TRBJ2-7
V gene: TRBV29-1
clone size: once
CDR3 protein: CSVGPEGGQYF
CDR3 DNA: TGCAGCGTTGGACCCGAGGGAGGGCAGTACTTC

D gene: TRBD2
J gene: TRBJ2-1
V gene: TRBV7-2
clone size: few
CDR3 protein: CASSWTSGSWDEQFF
CDR3 DNA: TGTGCCAGCAGCTGGACTAGCGGGAGTTGGGATGAGCAGTTCTTC

D gene: .
J gene: TRBJ2-5
V gene: TRBV5-4
clone size: few
CDR3 protein: CASSLWSLETQYF
CDR3 DNA: TGTGCCAGCAGCTTGTGGAGTCTGGAGACCCAGTACTTC

D gene: .
J gene: TRBJ2-7
V gene: TRBV2
clone size: .
CDR3 protein: CASSEGKDSIEQYF
CDR3 DNA: TGTGCCAGCAGTGAAGGCAAAGACAGCATCGAGCAGTACTTC

D gene: .
J gene: TRBJ2-7
V gene: TRBV13
clone size: .
CDR3 protein: CASSPGDASYEQYF
CDR3 DNA: TGTGCCAGCAGCCCTGGGGACGCCTCCTACGAGCAGTACTTC

D gene: .
J gene: TRBJ1-2
V gene: TRBV12-3/TRBV12-4
clone size: .
CDR3 protein: CASSFDGYTF
CDR3 DNA: TGTGCCAGCAGTTTTGATGGCTACACCTTC

D gene: .
J gene: TRBJ1-3
V gene: TRBV4-2
clone size: once
CDR3 protein: CASSPNPGNSGNTIYF
CDR3 DNA: TGTGCCAGCAGCCCCAACCCGGGGAACTCTGGAAACACCATATATTTT

D gene: .
J gene: TRBJ2-6
V gene: TRBV7-8
clone size: .
CDR3 protein: CASSPRVTSGANVLTF
CDR3 DNA: TGTGCCAGCAGCCCCCGAGTGACCTCTGGGGCCAACGTCCTGACTTTC

D gene: .
J gene: TRBJ1-1
V gene: TRBV19
clone size: .
CDR3 protein: CASGEGAMNTEAFF
CDR3 DNA: TGTGCCAGTGGCGAGGGAGCAATGAACACTGAAGCTTTCTTT

D gene: .
J gene: TRBJ2-5
V gene: TRBV15
clone size: .
CDR3 protein: CATSRVDDVGQETQYF
CDR3 DNA: TGTGCCACCAGCAGAGTTGATGACGTGGGGCAAGAGACCCAGTACTTC

D gene: .
J gene: TRBJ1-1
V gene: TRBV27
clone size: .
CDR3 protein: CASSLDVNTEAFF
CDR3 DNA: TGTGCCAGCAGTTTAGATGTGAACACTGAAGCTTTCTTT

D gene: TRBD2
J gene: TRBJ2-7
V gene: TRBV27
clone size: few
CDR3 protein: CASSPFGLAGEQYF
CDR3 DNA: TGTGCCAGCAGTCCTTTCGGACTAGCTGGCGAGCAGTACTTC

D gene: TRBD2
J gene: TRBJ2-6
V gene: TRBV27
clone size: .
CDR3 protein: CASSFRGAGANVLTF
CDR3 DNA: TGTGCCAGCAGTTTTCGGGGGGCTGGGGCCAACGTCCTGACTTTC

D gene: TRBD1
J gene: TRBJ2-7
V gene: TRBV25-1
clone size: .
CDR3 protein: CASSEAQGEDYEQYF
CDR3 DNA: TGTGCCAGCAGTGAGGCACAGGGGGAAGACTACGAGCAGTACTTC

D gene: .
J gene: TRBJ2-3
V gene: TRBV7-8
clone size: .
CDR3 protein: CASSLEVYNTDTQYF
CDR3 DNA: TGTGCCAGCAGCTTAGAGGTATACAACACAGATACGCAGTATTTT

D gene: .
J gene: TRBJ1-4
V gene: TRBV7-6
clone size: .
CDR3 protein: CASSLGTEKLFF
CDR3 DNA: TGTGCCAGCAGCTTAGGGACTGAAAAACTGTTTTTT

D gene: .
J gene: TRBJ2-1
V gene: TRBV27
clone size: few
CDR3 protein: CASSLWGLNEQFF
CDR3 DNA: TGTGCCAGCAGTTTGTGGGGGCTGAATGAGCAGTTCTTC

D gene: TRBD2
J gene: TRBJ2-1
V gene: TRBV6-5
clone size: .
CDR3 protein: CASSYPTSGGHNEQFF
CDR3 DNA: TGTGCCAGCAGTTACCCCACTAGCGGGGGCCACAATGAGCAGTTCTTC

D gene: TRBD1
J gene: TRBJ2-7
V gene: TRBV6-2/TRBV6-3
clone size: .
CDR3 protein: CASGQAYEQCF
CDR3 DNA: TGTGCCTCAGGACAGGCCTACGAGCAGTGCTTC

D gene: .
J gene: TRBJ1-2
V gene: TRBV5-1
clone size: .
CDR3 protein: CASSWDNYGYTF
CDR3 DNA: TGCGCCAGCAGCTGGGACAACTATGGCTACACCTTC

D gene: .
J gene: TRBJ2-7
V gene: TRBV5-1
clone size: few
CDR3 protein: CASSLYTSYEQYF
CDR3 DNA: TGTGCCAGCAGCTTGTACACCTCCTACGAGCAGTACTTC

D gene: TRBD2
J gene: TRBJ2-5
V gene: TRBV9
clone size: .
CDR3 protein: CASSVDASGRGETQYF
CDR3 DNA: TGTGCCAGCAGCGTAGACGCTAGCGGGAGAGGTGAGACCCAGTACTTC

D gene: TRBD1
J gene: TRBJ1-1
V gene: TRBV4-1
clone size: .
CDR3 protein: CASSQGQGGIEAFF
CDR3 DNA: TGCGCCAGCAGCCAGGGACAGGGGGGCATAGAAGCTTTCTTT

D gene: .
J gene: TRBJ2-3
V gene: TRBV12-3/TRBV12-4
clone size: .
CDR3 protein: CASRPRTSPDTQYF
CDR3 DNA: TGTGCCAGCAGACCTCGGACAAGCCCAGATACGCAGTATTTT

D gene: .
J gene: TRBJ1-1
V gene: TRBV3-1
clone size: .
CDR3 protein: CASSQGSAGLLGNTEAFF
CDR3 DNA: TGTGCCAGCAGCCAGGGGTCGGCAGGGCTATTGGGGAACACTGAAGCTTTCTTT

D gene: .
J gene: TRBJ1-2
V gene: TRBV2
clone size: .
CDR3 protein: CASSEGQGLSGYTF
CDR3 DNA: TGTGCCAGCAGTGAAGGGCAGGGATTAAGTGGCTACACCTTC

D gene: TRBD1
J gene: TRBJ1-1
V gene: TRBV28
clone size: .
CDR3 protein: CASSLFEYTGTGINTEAFF
CDR3 DNA: TGTGCCAGCAGTTTATTCGAGTACACCGGGACAGGGATAAACACTGAAGCTTTCTTT

D gene: TRBD2
J gene: TRBJ2-1
V gene: TRBV20-1
clone size: .
CDR3 protein: CSARGLATYNEQFF
CDR3 DNA: TGCAGTGCTAGAGGACTAGCGACCTACAATGAGCAGTTCTTC

D gene: TRBD1
J gene: TRBJ2-1
V gene: TRBV27
clone size: few
CDR3 protein: CASSFGTGVNEQFF
CDR3 DNA: TGTGCCAGCAGTTTTGGGACAGGGGTCAATGAGCAGTTCTTC